The 5 T cell receptor beta chains listed next were all sequenced from one sample in a study of blood T cell repertoires in COVID-19. The assay was immunoSEQ multiplex PCR, and TCRdb's table has in-frame clones only and misses some. The sample yields more than 85,000 clones, approximately 76% seen once. Material: peripheral blood. The receptor source for this set is a woman between 65 and 79 years old with acute or convalescent COVID-19.

This chain uses TRBV13 with TRBJ1-5; D is undetermined. Between the trimmed V and J ends, which lost 0 bases and 6 bases, there was a span of 6 bases. The germline CDR1 and CDR2 sequences are PRHDT and FYEKMQ (reference sequence). This CDR3 has 13 amino acids. CDR3 bases: TGTGCCAGCAGCTTAGGCCTAGCTCAGCCCCAGCATTTT. Amino acid sequence: CASSLGLAQPQHF.

V usage is TRBV5-1 and J usage is TRBJ1-6, with 8 bases aligning to TRBD1. From germline, CDR1 is SGHRS and CDR2 YFSETQ. The CDR3 covers 14 residues. The V gene end was trimmed by 4 bases and the J gene end by 6 bases; junction bases not matched to a gene: 3. The CDR3 nucleotides read TGCGCCAGCAGCCTACAGGGGGGTAATTCACCCCTCCACTTT. Protein: CASSLQGGNSPLHF.

V and J are TRBV10-3 and TRBJ2-7; 9 bases fit TRBD1. V lost 9 bases and J lost 2; bases outside the gene matches: 8. The CDR3 is 14 amino acids. In germline, CDR1 is ENHRY, CDR2 SYGVKD. The CDR3 sequence: CAMKPGQGPYEQYF. Here the CDR3 DNA reads TGTGCCATGAAGCCGGGACAGGGCCCCTACGAGCAGTACTTC.

The chain links TRBV29-1 to TRBJ2-2, with 8 bases aligning to TRBD1. The V gene end was trimmed by 7 bases and the J gene end by 0 bases; junction bases not matched to a gene: 4. The CDR3 covers 14 residues. Germline CDR1 reads SQVTM; CDR2 reads ANQGSEA. The CDR3 reads CSAGQGSNTGELFF. In DNA form, the CDR3 reads TGCAGCGCCGGACAGGGATCGAACACCGGGGAGCTGTTTTTT.

This chain connects TRBV6-1 to TRBJ2-4, with 8 bases matching TRBD2. The length of the CDR3 is 13 residues. V gave up 5 bases and J gave up 7 bases; unmatched junction bases: 4. CDR1 and CDR2 from the germline V gene are MNHNS and SASEGT. CDR3 DNA sequence: TGTGCCAGCAGTCCCGGGGGGGTTAACATTCAGTACTTC. Translating gives CASSPGGVNIQYF.